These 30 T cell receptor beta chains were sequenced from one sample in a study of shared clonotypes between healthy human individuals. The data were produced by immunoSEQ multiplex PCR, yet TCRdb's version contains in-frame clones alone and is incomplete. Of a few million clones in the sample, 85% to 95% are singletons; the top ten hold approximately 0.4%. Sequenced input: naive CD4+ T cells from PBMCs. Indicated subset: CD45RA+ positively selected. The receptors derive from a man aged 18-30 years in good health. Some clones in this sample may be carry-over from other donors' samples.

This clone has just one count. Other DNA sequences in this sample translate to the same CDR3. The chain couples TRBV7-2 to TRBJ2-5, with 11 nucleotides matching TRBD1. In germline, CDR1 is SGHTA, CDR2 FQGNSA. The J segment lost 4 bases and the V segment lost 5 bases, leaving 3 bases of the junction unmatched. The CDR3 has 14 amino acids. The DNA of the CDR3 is TGTGCCAGCAGCCGGGACAGGGGGGGAGAGACCCAGTACTTC. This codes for CASSRDRGGETQYF.

The CDR3 coding sequence is TGTGCCAGCAGCGCGTTCCCCTCGGGGGCGTCGGAGACCCAGTACTTC. Translating it yields CASSAFPSGASETQYF. V is TRBV7-8 and J is TRBJ2-5; TRBD1 or TRBD2 may be the D gene (6 bases each). This CDR3 contains 16 residues. The germline V gene encodes CDR1 SGHVS and CDR2 FQNEAQ. V shed 5 bases and J shed 5 bases, with 21 bases lying between them.

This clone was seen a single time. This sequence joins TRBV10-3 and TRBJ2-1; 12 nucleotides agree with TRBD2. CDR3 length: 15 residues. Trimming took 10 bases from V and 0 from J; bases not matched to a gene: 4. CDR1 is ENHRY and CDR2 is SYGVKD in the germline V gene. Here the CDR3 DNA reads TGTGCCACCGCTAGCGGGAGGGACTCCTACAATGAGCAGTTCTTC. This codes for CATASGRDSYNEQFF.

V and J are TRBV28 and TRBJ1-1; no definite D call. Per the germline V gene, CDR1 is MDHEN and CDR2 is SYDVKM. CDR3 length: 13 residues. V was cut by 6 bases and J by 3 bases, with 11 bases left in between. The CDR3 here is CASSPPEDTEAFF. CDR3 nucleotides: TGTGCCAGCAGCCCCCCGGAGGACACTGAAGCTTTCTTT.

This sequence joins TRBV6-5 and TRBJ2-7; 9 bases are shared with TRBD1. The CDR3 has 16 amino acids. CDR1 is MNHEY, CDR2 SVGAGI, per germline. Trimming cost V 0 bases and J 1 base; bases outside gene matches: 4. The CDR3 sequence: CASSYSWTGASYEQYF. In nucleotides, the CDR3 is TGTGCCAGCAGTTACTCCTGGACAGGGGCTTCCTACGAGCAGTACTTC.

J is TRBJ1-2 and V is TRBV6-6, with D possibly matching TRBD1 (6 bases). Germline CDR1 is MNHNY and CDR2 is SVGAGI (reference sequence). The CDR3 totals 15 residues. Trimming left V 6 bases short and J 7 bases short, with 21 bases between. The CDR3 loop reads CASRSPDRTLGGYTF. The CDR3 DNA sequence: TGTGCCAGCAGATCCCCAGACAGGACTTTGGGTGGCTACACCTTC.

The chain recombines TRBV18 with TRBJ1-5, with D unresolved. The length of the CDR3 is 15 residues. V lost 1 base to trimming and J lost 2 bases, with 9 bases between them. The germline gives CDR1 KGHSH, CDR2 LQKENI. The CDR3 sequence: CASSPLPVGNQPQHF. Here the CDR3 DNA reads TGTGCCAGCTCACCACTCCCCGTTGGCAATCAGCCCCAGCATTTT.

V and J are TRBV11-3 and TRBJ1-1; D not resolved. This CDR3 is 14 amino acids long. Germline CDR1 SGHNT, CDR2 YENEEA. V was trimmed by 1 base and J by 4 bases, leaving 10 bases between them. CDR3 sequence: CASSLGTMSTEAFF. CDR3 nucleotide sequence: TGTGCCAGCAGCTTAGGGACCATGAGCACTGAAGCTTTCTTT.

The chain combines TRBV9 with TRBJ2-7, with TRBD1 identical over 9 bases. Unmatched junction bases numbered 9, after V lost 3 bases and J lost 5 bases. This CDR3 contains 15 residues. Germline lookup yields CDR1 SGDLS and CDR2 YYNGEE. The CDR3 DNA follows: TGTGCCAGCAGCGCCTTACAGGGGGCGAGCGACGAGCAGTACTTC. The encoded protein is CASSALQGASDEQYF.

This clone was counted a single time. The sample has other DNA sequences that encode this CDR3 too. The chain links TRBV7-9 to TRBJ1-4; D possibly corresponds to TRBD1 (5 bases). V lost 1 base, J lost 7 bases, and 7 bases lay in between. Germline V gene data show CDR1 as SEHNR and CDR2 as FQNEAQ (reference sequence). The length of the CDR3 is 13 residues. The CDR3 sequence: CASSLVGVEKLFF. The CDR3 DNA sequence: TGTGCCAGCAGCTTAGTAGGGGTTGAAAAACTGTTTTTT.

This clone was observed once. The CDR3 coding sequence is TGTGCCAGCAGCGCCCTAGGGGGGCGAACTGAAGCTTTCTTT. Translation: CASSALGGRTEAFF. The chain couples TRBV7-9 to TRBJ1-1; perhaps TRBD1 as D (6 bases). Looked up from germline, CDR1 is SEHNR and CDR2 is FQNEAQ (reference sequence). Trimming shortened V by 5 bases and J by 5 bases, and 15 bases separated the two germline ends. The CDR3 length is 14 residues.

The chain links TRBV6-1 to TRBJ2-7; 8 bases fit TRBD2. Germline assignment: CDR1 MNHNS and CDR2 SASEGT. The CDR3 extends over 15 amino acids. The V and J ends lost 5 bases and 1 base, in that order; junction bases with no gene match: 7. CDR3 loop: CASSSGSGMSYEQYF. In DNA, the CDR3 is TGTGCCAGCAGTTCGGGTAGCGGGATGTCCTACGAGCAGTACTTC.

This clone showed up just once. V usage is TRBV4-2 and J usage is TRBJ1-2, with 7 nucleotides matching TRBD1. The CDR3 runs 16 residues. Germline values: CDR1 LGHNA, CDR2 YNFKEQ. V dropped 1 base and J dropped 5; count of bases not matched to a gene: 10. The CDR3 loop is CASSQGGVSGGYGYTF. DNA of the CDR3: TGTGCCAGCAGCCAAGGTGGCGTTTCAGGGGGTTATGGCTACACCTTC.

The CDR3 spells CASKGARGGVMGNQPQHF. The CDR3, as DNA: TGTGCCAGCAAGGGTGCGAGGGGAGGCGTAATGGGCAATCAGCCCCAGCATTTT. The chain combines TRBV2 with TRBJ1-5; weak D call: TRBD1 (5 bases). Germline V gives CDR1 SNHLY, CDR2 FYNNEI. Between the trimmed V and J ends, which lost 7 bases and 2 bases, there was a span of 24 bases. CDR3 length: 18 residues. Looking up the rest from reference TRBV2 and TRBJ1-5 gives the full variable domain: EPEVTQTPSHQVTQMGQEVILRCVPISNHLYFYWYRQILGQKVEFLVSFYNNEISEKSEIFDDQFSVERPDGSNFTLKIRSTKLEDSAMYFCASKGARGGVMGNQPQHFGDGTRLSIL.

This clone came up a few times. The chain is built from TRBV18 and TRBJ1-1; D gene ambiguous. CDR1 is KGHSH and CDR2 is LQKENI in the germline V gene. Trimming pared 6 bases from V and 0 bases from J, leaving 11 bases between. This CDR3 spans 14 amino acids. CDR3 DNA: TGTGCCAGCTCCCCCAGGAGGGTGAACACTGAAGCTTTCTTT. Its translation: CASSPRRVNTEAFF.

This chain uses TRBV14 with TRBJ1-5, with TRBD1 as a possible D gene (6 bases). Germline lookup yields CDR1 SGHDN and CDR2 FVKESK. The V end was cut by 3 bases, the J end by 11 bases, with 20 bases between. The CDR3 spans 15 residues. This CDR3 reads CASSHSGAGVGSQHF. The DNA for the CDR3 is TGTGCCAGCAGCCATTCGGGGGCCGGCGTGGGGTCCCAGCATTTT.

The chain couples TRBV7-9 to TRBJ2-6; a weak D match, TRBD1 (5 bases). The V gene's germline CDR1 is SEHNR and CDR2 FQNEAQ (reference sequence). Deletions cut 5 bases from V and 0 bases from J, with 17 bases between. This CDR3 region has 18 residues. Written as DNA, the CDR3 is TGTGCCAGCAGCCCTTTTTCCGCAGGGTCCTCTGGGGCCAACGTCCTGACTTTC. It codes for CASSPFSAGSSGANVLTF.

CDR3 residues: CASSIGLAMSEQFF. DNA for the CDR3: TGTGCCAGCAGCATCGGACTAGCGATGAGTGAGCAGTTCTTC. The rearrangement links TRBV7-9 to TRBJ2-1; the match to TRBD2 covers 9 bases. CDR1 and CDR2 (germline): SEHNR, FQNEAQ (reference sequence). After removal of 5 bases from V and 9 bases from J, the junction contained 8 bases not matched to a gene. The CDR3 is made up of 14 amino acids.

The DNA for the CDR3 is TGTGCCAGCAGCCAAGAGTTCCCCACCGGGGAGCTGTTTTTT. Its translation is CASSQEFPTGELFF. The rearrangement uses TRBV4-2 and TRBJ2-2; D uncertain. The CDR3 sequence is 14 residues long. Germline V gene data show CDR1 as LGHNA and CDR2 as YNFKEQ. The V and J ends lost 0 bases and 4 bases respectively, with 6 bases between them.

The CDR3 nucleotides are TGTGCCAGCAGCGGACGGGACAGGACGATTGAGCAGTTCTTC. Its translation is CASSGRDRTIEQFF. This chain links TRBV6-6 with TRBJ2-1; 8 bases match TRBD1. V shed 6 bases and J 9 bases; nucleotides not matched to a gene: 10. This CDR3 has 14 residues. CDR1 is MNHNY and CDR2 is SVGAGI in the germline V gene (reference sequence).

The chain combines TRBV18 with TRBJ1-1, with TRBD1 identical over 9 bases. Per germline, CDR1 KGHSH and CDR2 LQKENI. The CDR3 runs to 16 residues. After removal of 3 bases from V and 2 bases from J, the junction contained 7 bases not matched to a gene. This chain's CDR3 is CASSPGTGTFNTEAFF. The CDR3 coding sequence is TGTGCCAGCTCACCCGGGACAGGGACCTTTAACACTGAAGCTTTCTTT.

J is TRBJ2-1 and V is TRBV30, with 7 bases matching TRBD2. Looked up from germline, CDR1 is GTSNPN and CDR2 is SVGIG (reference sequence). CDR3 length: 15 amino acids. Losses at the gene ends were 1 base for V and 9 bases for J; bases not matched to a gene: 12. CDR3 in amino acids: CAWSETSNRLSEQFF. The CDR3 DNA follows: TGTGCCTGGAGTGAGACTAGCAATAGGTTGAGTGAGCAGTTCTTC.

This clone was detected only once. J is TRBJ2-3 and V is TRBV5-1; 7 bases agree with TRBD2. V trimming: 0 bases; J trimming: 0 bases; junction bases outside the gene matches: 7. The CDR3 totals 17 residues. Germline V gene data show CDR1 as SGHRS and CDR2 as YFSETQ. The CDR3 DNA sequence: TGCGCCAGCAGCTTGGGGATACTAGCGTCTAGCACAGATACGCAGTATTTT. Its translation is CASSLGILASSTDTQYF.

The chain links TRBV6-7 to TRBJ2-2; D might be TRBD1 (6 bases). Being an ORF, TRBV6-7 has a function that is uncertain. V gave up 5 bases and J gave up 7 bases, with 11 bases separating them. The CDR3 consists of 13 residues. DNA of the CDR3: TGTGCCAGCAGTAACAGGGATGGCGGGGAGCTGTTTTTT. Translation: CASSNRDGGELFF.

The CDR3 is CASSSTGTPKNIQYF. CDR3 bases: TGTGCCAGCAGTTCTACCGGGACACCCAAAAACATTCAGTACTTC. The V call is TRBV5-5, the J call TRBJ2-4; D is possibly TRBD1 (6 bases). CDR3 size: 15 residues. Germline V gene sequence: CDR1 SGHKS, CDR2 YYEKEE (reference sequence). Trimming removed 5 bases from V and 2 bases from J, with 14 bases in between.

The DNA of the CDR3 is TGTGCCAGCAGCTTGGGGGGGCAGGGAGGTCAAGAGACCCAGTACTTC. Its protein is CASSLGGQGGQETQYF. The chain uses TRBV5-8 and TRBJ2-5; the D gene could be TRBD1 or TRBD2 (6 bases each). CDR3 length equals 16 residues. The germline gives CDR1 SGHTS, CDR2 YDEGEE. Trimming removed 0 bases from V and 2 bases from J, with 14 bases in between. Full variable domain (missing parts from reference TRBV5-8 and TRBJ2-5): EAGVTQSPTHLIKTRGQQATLRCSPISGHTSVYWYQQALGLGLQFLLWYDEGEERNRGNFPPRFSGRQFPNYSSELNVNALELEDSALYLCASSLGGQGGQETQYFGPGTRLLVL.

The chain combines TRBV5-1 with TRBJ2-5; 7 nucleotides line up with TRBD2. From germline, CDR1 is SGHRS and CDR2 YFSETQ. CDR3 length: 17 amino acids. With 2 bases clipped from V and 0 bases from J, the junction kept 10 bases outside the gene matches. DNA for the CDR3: TGCGCCAGCAGCTTTGGTCCCCTGGCGGGAGACCAAGAGACCCAGTACTTC. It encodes CASSFGPLAGDQETQYF.

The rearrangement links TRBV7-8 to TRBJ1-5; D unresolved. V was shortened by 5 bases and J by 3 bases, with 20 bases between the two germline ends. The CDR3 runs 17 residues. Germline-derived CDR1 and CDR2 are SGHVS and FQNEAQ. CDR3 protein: CASSHRRSQGVNQPQHF. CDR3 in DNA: TGTGCCAGCAGCCACCGGCGCAGCCAAGGAGTCAATCAGCCCCAGCATTTT. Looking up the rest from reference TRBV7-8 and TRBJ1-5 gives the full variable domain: GAGVSQSPRYKVAKRGQDVALRCDPISGHVSLFWYQQALGQGPEFLTYFQNEAQLDKSGLPSDRFFAERPEGSVSTLKIQRTQQEDSAVYLCASSHRRSQGVNQPQHFGDGTRLSIL.

This chain's CDR3 is CASSKYPGRPPREQFF. CDR3 sequence (DNA): TGTGCCAGCAGCAAATATCCCGGGAGACCCCCACGGGAGCAGTTCTTC. The V gene is TRBV21-1, the J gene TRBJ2-1; the D call TRBD2 from the table was never checked on the DNA. TRBV21-1 is shown as a pseudogene. The CDR3 consists of 16 residues.

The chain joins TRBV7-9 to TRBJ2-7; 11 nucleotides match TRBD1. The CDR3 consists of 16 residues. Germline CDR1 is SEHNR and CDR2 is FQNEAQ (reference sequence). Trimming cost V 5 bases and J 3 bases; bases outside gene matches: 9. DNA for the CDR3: TGTGCCAGCAGCCATAAAGGGACAGGGGGAATCTACGAGCAGTACTTC. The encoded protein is CASSHKGTGGIYEQYF.